This TCR beta chain was sequenced for a study of blood T cells in healthy people across ages (dated by TCRdb to the mid-2010s). Background on the whole study: Template switching captured roughly one uniquely barcoded TCR beta cDNA molecule per two T cells in model experiments. Age-related changes in TCR beta repertoire diversity were measured in the study by deep sequencing normalized with unique cDNA molecular identifiers. The donors were divided into four age groups: young (average approximately 17 years), middle-aged (almost 40), aged (approximately 62) and long-lived (roughly 82). To avoid experimental bias, donors of different ages were spread randomly across the sequencing lanes. Two additional independent replicas of 1 million unique cDNA reads from the same blood draw were analyzed for two donors (one aged 18 to 30 and one aged 80 or older). What the work shows at the level of the full study, not this receptor alone: Because the CMV infection status of the donors was unknown, age-related changes in expanded clonotypes may potentially have been confounded. Compared with the aged group, the long-lived group had more naive CD4+ T cells, fewer expanded clones and increased TCR diversity, a pattern suggesting age selection. Estimates of total diversity from one million sequenced T cells were regarded as lower bounds and underestimates. As age increased, observed TCR beta diversity per million T cells dropped in a roughly linear way, and a significant reduction was already evident by age about 36. A strong correlation was found between observed TCR beta diversity and the percentage of naive T cells measured by flow cytometry. Since profiling was done on bulk unsorted PBMCs, naive and antigen-experienced compartments could not be conclusively compared.

Receptors were amplified or captured by 5' RACE. Sequencing instrument: Illumina HiSeq 2500. The second PCR ran for roughly 7 to 11 cycles and used a J-beta primer mix along with a sample-barcoded 5' primer. A template-switch 5' adaptor carrying 12 random nucleotides introduced a unique molecular identifier onto each TCR beta cDNA molecule. At least 2.5 million CDR3-containing paired-end reads were obtained from each sample. All of the RNA was converted into first-strand cDNA using the Mint cDNA synthesis kit, with a TRBC-specific oligonucleotide serving as the primer. Following uracil-DNA glycosylase treatment, a first 18-cycle PCR with universal primers M1SS and BC2_uni_R was performed on all cDNA. Per the original workflow: For normalization, 1 million high-quality reads were randomly selected from each sample, with every read carrying a distinct molecular identifier. Instead of being binned into consensus sequences, reads with shared molecular identifiers were discarded. MiTCR, with a Q25 quality threshold and the strictest error-elimination algorithm, was used for CDR3 identification, clonotype clustering and error correction. A nonparametric unseen species model with Euler transformation was used to estimate lower-bound total TCR beta diversity. TCRdb's own reprocessing of the public reads used fastp at Q25 and MiXCR and kept productive beta chains. Every distinct CDR3 protein forms one entry, paired with its most common genes and DNA. TCRdb, rather than the study authors, made the V and J calls. This sample has 800,000 to 950,000 distinct CDR3 sequences in its table, and around 48% of those were observed once. The top ten clonotypes cover about an eighth of the sample.

Donors were around 37 systemically healthy Caucasian individuals from Russia aged roughly 6 to 90 years. Ten milliliters of peripheral blood were drawn from each donor into EDTA-treated Vacutainer tubes. Ficoll-Paque density-gradient centrifugation was used to isolate PBMCs, with at least 6.5 million per sample. Trizol reagent was used to extract total RNA from PBMCs, with at least 6 micrograms per sample. For every donor, an aliquot of PBMCs went through flow cytometry to measure the percentages of naive CD45RAhigh/CD27high T cells. As concerns this clonotype: Its antigen is not yet known. Base qualities are missing; no much larger clone stands one base away.

Deletion took 5 bases off V and 7 bases off J, with a span of 9 bases between the germline ends. Per the germline V gene, MNHEY is the CDR1 and SVGEGT is the CDR2. The CDR3 sequence holds 11 residues, the cysteine and phenylalanine included. CDR3 DNA only is kept here, 33 bases in frame from base 1. The TCR comes from a man aged 25 to 40 in good health. Material for sequencing was blood. The chain uses TRBV6-2 or TRBV6-3 and TRBJ2-7, with no reliable assignment of the D segment. Here the CDR3 is given as CASSQNLEQYF. The bases are TGTGCCAGCAGTCAGAACTTAGAGCAGTACTTC.